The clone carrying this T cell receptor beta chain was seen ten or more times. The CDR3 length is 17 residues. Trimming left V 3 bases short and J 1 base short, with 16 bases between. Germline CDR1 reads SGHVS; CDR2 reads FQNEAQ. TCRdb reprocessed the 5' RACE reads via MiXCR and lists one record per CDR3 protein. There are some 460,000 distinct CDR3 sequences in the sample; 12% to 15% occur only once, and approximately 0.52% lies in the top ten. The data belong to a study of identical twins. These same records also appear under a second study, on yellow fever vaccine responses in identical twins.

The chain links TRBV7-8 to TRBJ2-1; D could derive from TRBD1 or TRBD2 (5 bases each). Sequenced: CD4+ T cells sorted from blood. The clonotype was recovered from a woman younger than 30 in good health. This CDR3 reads CASSLVRAWGSYNEQFF. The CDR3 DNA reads TGTGCCAGCAGCTTGGTGCGGGCGTGGGGGTCCTACAATGAGCAGTTCTTC.